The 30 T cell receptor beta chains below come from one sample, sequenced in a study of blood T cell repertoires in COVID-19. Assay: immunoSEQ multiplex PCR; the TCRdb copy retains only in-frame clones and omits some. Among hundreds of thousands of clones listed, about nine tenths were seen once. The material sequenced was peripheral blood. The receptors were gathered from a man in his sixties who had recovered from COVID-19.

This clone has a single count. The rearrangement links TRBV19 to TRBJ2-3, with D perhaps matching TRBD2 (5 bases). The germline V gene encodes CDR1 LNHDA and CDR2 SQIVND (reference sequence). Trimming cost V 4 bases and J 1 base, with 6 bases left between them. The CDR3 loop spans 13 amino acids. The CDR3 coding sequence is TGTGCCAGTAGTACGCGGGGCACAGATACGCAGTATTTT. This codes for CASSTRGTDTQYF.

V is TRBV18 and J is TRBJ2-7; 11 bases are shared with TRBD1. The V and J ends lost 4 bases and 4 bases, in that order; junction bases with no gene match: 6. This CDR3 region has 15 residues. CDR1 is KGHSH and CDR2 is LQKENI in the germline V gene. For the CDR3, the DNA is TGTGCCAGCTCACTTTCGGGACAGGGGGATTACGAGCAGTACTTC. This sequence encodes CASSLSGQGDYEQYF.

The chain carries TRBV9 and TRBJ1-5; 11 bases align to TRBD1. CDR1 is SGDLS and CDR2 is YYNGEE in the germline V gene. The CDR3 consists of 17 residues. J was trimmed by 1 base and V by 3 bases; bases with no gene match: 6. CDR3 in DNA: TGTGCCAGCAGCGCCGGGACAGGGGGTTTCAGCAATCAGCCCCAGCATTTT. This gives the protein CASSAGTGGFSNQPQHF.

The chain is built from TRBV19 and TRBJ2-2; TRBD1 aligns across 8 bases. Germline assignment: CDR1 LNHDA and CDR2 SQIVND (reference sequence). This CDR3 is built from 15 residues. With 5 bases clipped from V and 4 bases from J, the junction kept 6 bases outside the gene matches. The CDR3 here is CASSSPGQVTGELFF. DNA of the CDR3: TGTGCCAGTAGTTCTCCGGGACAGGTCACCGGGGAGCTGTTTTTT.

The CDR3 spells CASSVDPGLSLPEQYF. Written as DNA, the CDR3 is TGTGCCAGCAGCGTAGACCCAGGGCTATCTCTCCCCGAGCAGTACTTC. The V call is TRBV9, the J call TRBJ2-7; D is possibly TRBD1 (5 bases). CDR3 length: 16 residues. V was pared by 0 bases and J by 6 bases, with 19 bases between. Germline V gene sequence: CDR1 SGDLS, CDR2 YYNGEE.

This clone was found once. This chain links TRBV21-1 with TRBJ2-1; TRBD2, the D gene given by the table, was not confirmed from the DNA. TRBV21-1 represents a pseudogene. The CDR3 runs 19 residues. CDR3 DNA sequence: TGTGCCAGCAGCACCCGACTAGCGGGAGGGCCAGTCCCCTACAATGAGCAGTTCTTC. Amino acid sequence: CASSTRLAGGPVPYNEQFF.

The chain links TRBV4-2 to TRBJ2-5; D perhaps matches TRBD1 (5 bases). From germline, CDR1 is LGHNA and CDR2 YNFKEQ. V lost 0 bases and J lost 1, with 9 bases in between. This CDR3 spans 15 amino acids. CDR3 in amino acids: CASSQETARQETQYF. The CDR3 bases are TGTGCCAGCAGCCAAGAGACAGCCCGCCAAGAGACCCAGTACTTC.

CDR3 in DNA: TGTGCCAGCAGTGCTGGGGGACTTTCCTACAATGAGCAGTTCTTC. It translates to CASSAGGLSYNEQFF. The chain carries TRBV6-7 and TRBJ2-1, with D perhaps TRBD2 (6 bases). TRBV6-7 is an ORF; its function is uncertain. CDR3 length equals 15 residues. V was trimmed by 5 bases and J by 1 base, leaving 12 bases between them.

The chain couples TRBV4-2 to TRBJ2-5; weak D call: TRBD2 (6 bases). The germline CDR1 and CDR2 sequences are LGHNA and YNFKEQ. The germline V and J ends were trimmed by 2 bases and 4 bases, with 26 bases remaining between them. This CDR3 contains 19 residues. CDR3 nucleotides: TGTGCCAGCAGCCAAACCACCCGAGGGCGGGATTGGCCCCCAGAGACCCAGTACTTC. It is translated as CASSQTTRGRDWPPETQYF.

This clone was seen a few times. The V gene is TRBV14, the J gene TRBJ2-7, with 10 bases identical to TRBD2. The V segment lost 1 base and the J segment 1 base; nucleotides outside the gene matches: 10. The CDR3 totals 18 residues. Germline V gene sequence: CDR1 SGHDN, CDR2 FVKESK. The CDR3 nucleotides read TGTGCCAGCAGCCAAGCACTAGCGGGACGAACAGCGTCCTACGAGCAGTACTTC. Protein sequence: CASSQALAGRTASYEQYF.

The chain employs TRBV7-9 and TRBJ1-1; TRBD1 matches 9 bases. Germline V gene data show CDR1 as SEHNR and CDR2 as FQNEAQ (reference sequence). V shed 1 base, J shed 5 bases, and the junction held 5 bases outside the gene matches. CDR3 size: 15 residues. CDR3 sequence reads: CASSLETGGNTEAFF. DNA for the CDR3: TGTGCCAGCAGCTTAGAGACAGGGGGAAATACTGAAGCTTTCTTT.

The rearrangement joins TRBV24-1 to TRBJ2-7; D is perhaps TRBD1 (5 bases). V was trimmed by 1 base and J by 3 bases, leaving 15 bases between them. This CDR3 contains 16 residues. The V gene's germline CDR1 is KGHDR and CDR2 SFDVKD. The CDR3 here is CATSDLKTDGRYEQYF. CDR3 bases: TGTGCCACCAGTGATTTAAAGACAGATGGACGCTACGAGCAGTACTTC.

The CDR3 coding sequence is TGTGCCAGCAGCCGATGGGACACAAGAAGAGGCACTGAAGCTTTCTTT. It encodes CASSRWDTRRGTEAFF. The chain uses TRBV27 and TRBJ1-1; possibly TRBD1 for D (6 bases). Looked up from germline, CDR1 is MNHEY and CDR2 is SMNVEV (reference sequence). V dropped 6 bases and J dropped 4 bases, with 21 bases sitting between them. The CDR3 is 16 amino acids.

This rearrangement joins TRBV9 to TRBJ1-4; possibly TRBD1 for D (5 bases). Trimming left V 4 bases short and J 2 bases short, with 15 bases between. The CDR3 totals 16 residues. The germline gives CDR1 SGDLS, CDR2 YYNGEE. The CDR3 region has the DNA TGTGCCAGCAGCCCCCGGGAGGGGAAGACTAATGAAAAACTGTTTTTT. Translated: CASSPREGKTNEKLFF.

The CDR3 region is CASSYSMGALAGYTF. DNA of the CDR3: TGTGCCAGCAGTTACTCGATGGGGGCCCTCGCAGGCTACACCTTC. The rearrangement links TRBV6-5 to TRBJ1-2, with D tentatively TRBD1 (6 bases). V was trimmed by 0 bases and J by 8 bases, leaving 16 bases between them. The CDR3 has 15 residues. Germline CDR1 MNHEY, CDR2 SVGAGI.

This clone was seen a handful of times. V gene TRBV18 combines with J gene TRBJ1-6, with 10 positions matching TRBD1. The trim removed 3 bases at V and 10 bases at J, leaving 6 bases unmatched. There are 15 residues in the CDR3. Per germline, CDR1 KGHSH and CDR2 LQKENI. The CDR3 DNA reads TGTGCCAGCTCACCTTCGACAGGGGGCGACTCACCCCTCCACTTT. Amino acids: CASSPSTGGDSPLHF.

In DNA, the CDR3 is TGTGCCTGGCGCCACCGAGGGACAGGGGCCGGAATCCAGCATTTT. Encoded protein: CAWRHRGTGAGIQHF. The chain combines TRBV30 with TRBJ1-5; 10 bases are shared with TRBD1. Germline loops: CDR1 GTSNPN, CDR2 SVGIG (reference sequence). The CDR3 has 15 amino acids. The V and J ends lost 5 bases and 12 bases, in that order; junction bases with no gene match: 16. The full variable domain, in which reference TRBV30 and TRBJ1-5 provide the parts outside the CDR3, is SQTIHQWPATLVQPVGSPLSLECTVEGTSNPNLYWYRQAAGRGLQLLFYSVGIGQISSEVPQNLSASRPQDRQFILSSKKLLLSDSGFYLCAWRHRGTGAGIQHFGDGTRLSIL.

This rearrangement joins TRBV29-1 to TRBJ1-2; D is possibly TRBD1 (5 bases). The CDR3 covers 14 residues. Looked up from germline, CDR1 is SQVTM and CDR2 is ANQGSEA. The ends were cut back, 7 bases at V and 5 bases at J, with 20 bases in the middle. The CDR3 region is CSAGREEKGYGYTF. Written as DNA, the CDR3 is TGCAGCGCCGGGAGGGAGGAGAAGGGGTATGGCTACACCTTC. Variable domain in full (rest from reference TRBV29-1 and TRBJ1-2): SAVISQKPSRDICQRGTSLTIQCQVDSQVTMMFWYRQQPGQSLTLIATANQGSEATYESGFVIDKFPISRPNLTFSTLTVSNMSPEDSSIYLCSAGREEKGYGYTFGSGTRLTVV.

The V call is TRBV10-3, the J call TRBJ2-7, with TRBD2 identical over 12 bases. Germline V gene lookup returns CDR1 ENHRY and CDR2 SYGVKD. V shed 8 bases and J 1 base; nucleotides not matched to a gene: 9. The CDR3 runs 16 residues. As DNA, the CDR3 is TGTGCCATCGCTTCGACTAGCGGGAGCGGGTCCTACGAGCAGTACTTC. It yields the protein CAIASTSGSGSYEQYF.

Written as DNA, the CDR3 is TGTGCCAGTAGTATGGCCAGGGGTAGCAATCAGCCCCAGCATTTT. As protein: CASSMARGSNQPQHF. The V gene is TRBV19, the J gene TRBJ1-5; the D gene is possibly TRBD1 (6 bases). The CDR3 loop spans 15 amino acids. CDR1 LNHDA and CDR2 SQIVND come from the germline V gene (reference sequence). V lost 3 bases to trimming and J lost 0 bases, with 9 bases between them.

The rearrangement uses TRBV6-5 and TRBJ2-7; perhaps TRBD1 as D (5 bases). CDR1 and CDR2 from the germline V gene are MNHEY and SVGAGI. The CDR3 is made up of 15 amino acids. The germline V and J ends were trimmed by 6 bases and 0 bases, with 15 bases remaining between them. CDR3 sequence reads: CASRTARVSSYEQYF. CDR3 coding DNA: TGTGCCAGCAGGACTGCCAGGGTTAGCTCCTACGAGCAGTACTTC.

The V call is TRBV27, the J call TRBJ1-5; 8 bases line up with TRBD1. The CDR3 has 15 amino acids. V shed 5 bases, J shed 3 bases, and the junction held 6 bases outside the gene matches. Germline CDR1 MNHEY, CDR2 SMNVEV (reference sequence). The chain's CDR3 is CASSRGTGINQPQHF. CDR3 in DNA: TGTGCCAGCAGTCGCGGGACAGGTATCAATCAGCCCCAGCATTTT.

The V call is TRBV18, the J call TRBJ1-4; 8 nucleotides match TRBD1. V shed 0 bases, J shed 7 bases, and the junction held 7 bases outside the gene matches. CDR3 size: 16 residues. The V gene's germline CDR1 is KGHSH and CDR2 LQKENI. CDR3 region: CASSPPKQGAREKLFF. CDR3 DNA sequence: TGTGCCAGCTCACCACCGAAGCAGGGGGCGCGTGAAAAACTGTTTTTT.

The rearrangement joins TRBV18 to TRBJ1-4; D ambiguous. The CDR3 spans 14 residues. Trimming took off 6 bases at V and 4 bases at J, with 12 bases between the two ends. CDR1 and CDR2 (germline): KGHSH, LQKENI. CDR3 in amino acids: CASSERGYNEKLFF. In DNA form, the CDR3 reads TGTGCCAGCTCGGAACGAGGCTATAATGAAAAACTGTTTTTT.

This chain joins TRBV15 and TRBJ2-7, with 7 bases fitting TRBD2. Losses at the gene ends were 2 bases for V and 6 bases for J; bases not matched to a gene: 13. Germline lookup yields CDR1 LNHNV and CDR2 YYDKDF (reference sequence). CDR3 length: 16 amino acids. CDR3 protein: CATSRPSTSAIGEQYF. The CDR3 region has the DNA TGTGCCACCAGCAGACCAAGCACTAGCGCGATCGGCGAGCAGTACTTC.

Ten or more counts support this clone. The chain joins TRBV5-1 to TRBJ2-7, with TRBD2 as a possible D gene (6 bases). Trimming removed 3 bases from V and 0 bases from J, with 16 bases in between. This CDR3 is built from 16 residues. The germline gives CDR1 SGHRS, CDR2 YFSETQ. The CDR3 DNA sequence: TGCGCCAGCAGCTCTTCTCCGGACTACTTCTCCTACGAGCAGTACTTC. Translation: CASSSSPDYFSYEQYF.

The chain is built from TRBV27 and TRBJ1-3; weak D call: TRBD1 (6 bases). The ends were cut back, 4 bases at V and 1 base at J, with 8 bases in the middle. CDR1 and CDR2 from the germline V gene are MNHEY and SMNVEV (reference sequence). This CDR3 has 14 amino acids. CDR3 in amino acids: CASSSRGSGNTIYF. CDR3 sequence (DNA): TGTGCCAGCAGTTCCAGGGGATCTGGAAACACCATATATTTT.

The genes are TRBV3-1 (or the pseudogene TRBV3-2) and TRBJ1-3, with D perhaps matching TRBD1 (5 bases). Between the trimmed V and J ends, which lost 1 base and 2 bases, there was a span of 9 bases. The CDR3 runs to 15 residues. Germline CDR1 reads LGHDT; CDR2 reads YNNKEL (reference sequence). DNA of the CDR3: TGTGCCAGCAGCCAAGGTGTGGGGCCTGGAAACACCATATATTTT. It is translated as CASSQGVGPGNTIYF.

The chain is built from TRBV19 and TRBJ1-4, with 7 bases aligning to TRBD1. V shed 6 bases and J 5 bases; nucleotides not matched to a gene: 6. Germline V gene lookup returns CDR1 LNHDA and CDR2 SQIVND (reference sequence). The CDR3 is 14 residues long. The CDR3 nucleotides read TGTGCCAGTAGATCCGGGACAGAGAATGAAAAACTGTTTTTT. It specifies CASRSGTENEKLFF.

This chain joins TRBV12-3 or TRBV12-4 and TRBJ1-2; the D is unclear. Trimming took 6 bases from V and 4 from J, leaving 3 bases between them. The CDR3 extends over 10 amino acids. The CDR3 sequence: CASSLYGYTF. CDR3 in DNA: TGTGCCAGCAGCCTCTATGGCTACACCTTC.